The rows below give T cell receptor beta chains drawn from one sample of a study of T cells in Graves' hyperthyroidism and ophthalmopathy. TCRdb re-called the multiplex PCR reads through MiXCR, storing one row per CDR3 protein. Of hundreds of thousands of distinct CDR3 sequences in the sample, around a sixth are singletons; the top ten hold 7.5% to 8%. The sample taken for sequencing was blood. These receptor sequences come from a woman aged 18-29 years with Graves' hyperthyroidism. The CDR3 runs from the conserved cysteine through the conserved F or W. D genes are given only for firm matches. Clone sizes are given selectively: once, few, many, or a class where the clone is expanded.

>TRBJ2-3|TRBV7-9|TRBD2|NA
CASSGGLAGVGTDTQYF
TGTGCCAGCAGCGGGGGACTAGCGGGAGTGGGCACAGATACGCAGTATTTT
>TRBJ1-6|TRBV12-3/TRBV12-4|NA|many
CASSWGGLWDNSPLHF
TGTGCCAGCAGTTGGGGGGGGCTGTGGGATAATTCACCCCTCCACTTT
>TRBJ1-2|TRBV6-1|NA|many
CASSTHREHYGYTF
TGTGCCAGCAGTACACACAGGGAGCACTATGGCTACACCTTC
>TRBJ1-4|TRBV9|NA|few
CASAQTGDNEKLFF
TGTGCCAGCGCCCAAACGGGGGATAATGAAAAACTGTTTTTT
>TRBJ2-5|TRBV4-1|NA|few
CASSHVHSGEQETQYF
TGCGCCAGCAGCCATGTACACTCGGGGGAGCAAGAGACCCAGTACTTC
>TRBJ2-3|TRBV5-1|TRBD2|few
CASSPRLAGVTDTQYF
TGCGCCAGCAGCCCACGACTAGCGGGGGTTACAGATACGCAGTATTTT
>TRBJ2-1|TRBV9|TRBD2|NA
CASSVHRTSGIYNEQFF
TGTGCCAGCAGCGTACACCGGACTAGCGGGATTTACAATGAGCAGTTCTTC
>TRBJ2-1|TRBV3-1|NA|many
CASSPPLAGAQNEQFF
TGTGCCAGCAGCCCACCCTTGGCGGGGGCGCAAAATGAGCAGTTCTTC
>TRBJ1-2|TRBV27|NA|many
CASRPLLQGYGYTF
TGTGCCAGCAGACCTTTGCTACAGGGCTATGGCTACACCTTC
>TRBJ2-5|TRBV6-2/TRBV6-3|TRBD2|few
CASRMGGTSGGETQYF
TGTGCCAGCAGGATGGGGGGGACTAGCGGAGGCGAGACCCAGTACTTC
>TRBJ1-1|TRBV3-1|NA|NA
CASSHGDASASGAFF
TGTGCCAGCAGCCACGGGGACGCTTCGGCCTCCGGAGCTTTCTTT
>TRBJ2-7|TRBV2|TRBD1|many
CASSLGTRTGLDEQYF
TGTGCCAGCAGTCTCGGGACTCGGACAGGGTTGGACGAGCAGTACTTC
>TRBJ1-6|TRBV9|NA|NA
CASSTGPGGLNLSLHF
TGTGCCAGCAGCACGGGGCCGGGGGGATTGAATTTATCCCTCCACTTT
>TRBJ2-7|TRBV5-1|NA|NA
CASSLGGSGTYEQYF
TGCGCCAGCAGCTTGGGGGGTAGTGGCACCTACGAGCAGTACTTC
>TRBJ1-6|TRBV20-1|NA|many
CSAHRDRSVDSPLHF
TGCAGTGCCCACAGGGACCGGTCTGTGGATTCACCCCTCCACTTT
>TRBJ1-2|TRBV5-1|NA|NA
CASSQGTSGYTF
TGCGCCAGCAGTCAGGGTACTAGTGGCTACACCTTC
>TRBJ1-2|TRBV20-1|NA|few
CSARQAWYLGYTF
TGCAGTGCTAGACAGGCCTGGTACCTTGGCTACACCTTC
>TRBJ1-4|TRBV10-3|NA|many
CAISESGDEKLFF
TGTGCCATCAGTGAGTCGGGAGATGAAAAACTGTTTTTT
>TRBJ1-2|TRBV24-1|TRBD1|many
CATSTGGRGQKNYGYTF
TGTGCCACCAGTACAGGGGGGCGAGGACAGAAGAACTATGGCTACACCTTC
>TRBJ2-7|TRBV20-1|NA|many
CSAREPQGLAYEQYF
TGCAGTGCTAGAGAGCCACAGGGTTTAGCCTACGAGCAGTACTTC
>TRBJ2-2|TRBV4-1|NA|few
CASSQVGEVNTGELFF
TGCGCCAGCAGCCAAGTAGGTGAGGTGAACACCGGGGAGCTGTTTTTT
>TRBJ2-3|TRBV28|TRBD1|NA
CASSSGTEFPDTQYF
TGTGCCAGCAGTTCCGGGACAGAGTTCCCAGATACGCAGTATTTT
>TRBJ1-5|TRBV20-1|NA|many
CSARPPTHNQPQHF
TGCAGTGCTAGGCCCCCCACACACAATCAGCCCCAGCATTTT
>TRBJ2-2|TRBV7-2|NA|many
CASSLNSLLGGELFF
TGTGCCAGCAGCTTAAATTCCCTTCTCGGCGGGGAGCTGTTTTTT
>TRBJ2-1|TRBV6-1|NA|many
CASSLNPSGYEQFF
TGTGCCAGCAGTCTAAACCCGAGTGGGTATGAGCAGTTCTTC
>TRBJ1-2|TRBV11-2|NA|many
CASSYGTERGYTF
TGTGCCAGCAGCTACGGGACTGAGAGGGGCTACACCTTC
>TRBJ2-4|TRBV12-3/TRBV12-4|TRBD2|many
CASSPVRREHIQYF
TGTGCCAGCAGCCCTGTCAGGCGGGAGCACATTCAGTACTTC
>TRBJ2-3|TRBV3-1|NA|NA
CASSSAGFRDTQYF
TGTGCCAGCTCATCTGCAGGGTTTCGAGATACGCAGTATTTT
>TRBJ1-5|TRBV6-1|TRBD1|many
CASNGTGNQPQHF
TGTGCCAGCAACGGGACAGGCAATCAGCCCCAGCATTTT
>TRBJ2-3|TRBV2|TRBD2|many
CASSDPGTSGKDTQYF
TGTGCCAGCAGCGACCCAGGGACTAGCGGGAAAGATACGCAGTATTTT
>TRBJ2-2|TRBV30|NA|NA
CAWRALQGELFF
TGTGCCTGGAGGGCCTTGCAGGGGGAGCTGTTTTTT
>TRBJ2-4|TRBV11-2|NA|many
CASSSRRGSAQAKNIQYF
TGTGCCAGCAGCTCCCGGCGGGGATCAGCCCAAGCCAAAAACATTCAGTACTTC
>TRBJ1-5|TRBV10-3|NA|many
CAVRWGKDQPQHF
TGTGCCGTAAGGTGGGGGAAGGATCAGCCCCAGCATTTT
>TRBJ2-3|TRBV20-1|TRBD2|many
CSARGFLAGAKNADTQYF
TGCAGTGCTAGAGGTTTCCTAGCGGGAGCGAAAAACGCAGATACGCAGTATTTT
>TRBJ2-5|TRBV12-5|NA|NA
CASGSVGETQYF
TGTGCTAGTGGTTCGGTAGGGGAGACCCAGTACTTC
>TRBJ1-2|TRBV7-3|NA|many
CASSLDGSSYGYTF
TGTGCCAGCAGCTTGGATGGTAGTAGCTATGGCTACACCTTC
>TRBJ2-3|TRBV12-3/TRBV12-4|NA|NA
CASSFLGRSEYF
TGTGCCAGCAGTTTCCTAGGACGCTCAGAGTATTTT
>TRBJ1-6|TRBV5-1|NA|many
CASRWGDNSPLHF
TGCGCCAGCAGGTGGGGAGACAATTCACCCCTCCACTTT
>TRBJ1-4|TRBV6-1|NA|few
CASSPRRTAINEKLFF
TGTGCCAGCAGCCCGCGGAGGACAGCTATTAATGAAAAACTGTTTTTT
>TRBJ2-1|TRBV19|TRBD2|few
CASRSSGGRYNEQFF
TGTGCCAGTAGGAGTAGCGGGGGGAGATACAATGAGCAGTTCTTC
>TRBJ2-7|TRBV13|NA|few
CASSSGQGARGEQYF
TGTGCCAGCAGCTCCGGGCAGGGGGCGCGGGGGGAGCAGTACTTC
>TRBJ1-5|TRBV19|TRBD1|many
CASSQTGERNQPQHF
TGTGCCAGTAGTCAAACAGGGGAACGGAATCAGCCCCAGCATTTT
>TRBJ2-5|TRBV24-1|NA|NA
CATKSPEETQYF
TGTGCCACCAAGTCCCCCGAAGAGACCCAGTACTTC
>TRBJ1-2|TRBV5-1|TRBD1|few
CASGTGGYGYTF
TGCGCCAGCGGGACAGGGGGCTATGGCTACACCTTC
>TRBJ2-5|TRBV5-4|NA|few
CASSLGPGASQETQYF
TGTGCCAGCAGCTTGGGGCCGGGGGCAAGCCAAGAGACCCAGTACTTC
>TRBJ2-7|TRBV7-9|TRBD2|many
CASSLSGRLNEQYF
TGTGCCAGCAGTCTGAGCGGGAGGCTCAACGAGCAGTACTTC
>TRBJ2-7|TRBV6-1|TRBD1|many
CASSTTGVYEQYF
TGTGCCAGCAGCACGACAGGGGTGTACGAGCAGTACTTC
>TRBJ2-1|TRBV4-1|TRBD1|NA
CASSQTQGTGLHEQFF
TGCGCCAGCAGCCAAACTCAGGGGACAGGGCTGCATGAGCAGTTCTTC
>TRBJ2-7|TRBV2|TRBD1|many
CASSERTGFYEQYF
TGTGCCAGCAGTGAACGGACAGGGTTTTACGAGCAGTACTTC
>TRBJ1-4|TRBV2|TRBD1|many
CASSPDRTNEKLFF
TGTGCCAGCAGCCCGGACAGGACTAATGAAAAACTGTTTTTT
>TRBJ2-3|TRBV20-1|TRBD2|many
CSARDITSGTDTQYF
TGCAGTGCTAGAGATATTACTAGCGGGACAGATACGCAGTATTTT
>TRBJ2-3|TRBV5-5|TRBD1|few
CASSTDRVTDTQYF
TGTGCCAGCAGCACTGACAGGGTCACAGATACGCAGTATTTT
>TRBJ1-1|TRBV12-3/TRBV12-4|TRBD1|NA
CASRSTGGEAFF
TGTGCCAGCAGAAGTACAGGGGGCGAAGCTTTCTTT
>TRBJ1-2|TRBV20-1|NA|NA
CSAPRSYGYTF
TGCAGTGCACCGCGGTCCTATGGCTACACCTTC